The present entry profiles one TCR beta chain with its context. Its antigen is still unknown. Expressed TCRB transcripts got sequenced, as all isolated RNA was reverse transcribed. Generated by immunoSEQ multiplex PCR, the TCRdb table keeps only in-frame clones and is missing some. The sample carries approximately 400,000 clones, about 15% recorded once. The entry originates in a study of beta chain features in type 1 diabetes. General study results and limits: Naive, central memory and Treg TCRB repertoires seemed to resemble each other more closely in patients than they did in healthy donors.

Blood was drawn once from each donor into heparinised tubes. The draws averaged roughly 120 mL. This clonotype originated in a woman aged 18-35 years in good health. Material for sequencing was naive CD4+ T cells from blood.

CDR3 bases: TGTGCCAGCTCAAAGGATACAGGGTTGGACTATGGCTACACCTTC. Its translation is CASSKDTGLDYGYTF. The chain has TRBV18 and TRBJ1-2; maybe TRBD1 (6 bases). The CDR3 runs to 15 residues. V dropped 5 bases and J dropped 3 bases, with 16 bases sitting between them. The germline CDR1 and CDR2 sequences are KGHSH and LQKENI.